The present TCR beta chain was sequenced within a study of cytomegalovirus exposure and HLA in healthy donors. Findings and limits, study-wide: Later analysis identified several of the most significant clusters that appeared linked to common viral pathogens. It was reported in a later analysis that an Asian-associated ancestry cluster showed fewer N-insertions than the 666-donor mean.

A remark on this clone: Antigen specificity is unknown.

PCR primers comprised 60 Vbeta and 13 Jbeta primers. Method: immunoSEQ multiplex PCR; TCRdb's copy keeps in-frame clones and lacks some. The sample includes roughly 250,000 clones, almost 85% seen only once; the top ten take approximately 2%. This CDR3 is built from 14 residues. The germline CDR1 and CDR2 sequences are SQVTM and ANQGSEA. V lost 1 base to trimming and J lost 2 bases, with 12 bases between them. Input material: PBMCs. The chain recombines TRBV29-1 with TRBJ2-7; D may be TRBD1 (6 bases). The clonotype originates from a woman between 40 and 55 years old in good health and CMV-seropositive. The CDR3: CSVEGQEPTYEQYF. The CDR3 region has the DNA TGCAGCGTTGAAGGACAGGAACCTACCTACGAGCAGTACTTC.